This record covers a single T cell receptor (beta chain). The sample comes from a study of T cells in Graves' hyperthyroidism and ophthalmopathy. RNA transcripts served as the template for amplifying TCR beta CDR3 regions. A first-round RT-PCR of the TCR CDR3 used the HTBI primer set. A single record per CDR3 protein comes from TCRdb applying MiXCR to the multiplex PCR reads. The profile shows around 190,000 distinct CDR3 sequences, 15% to 20% of them singletons. V lost 4 bases and J lost 2, with 20 bases in between. Per the germline V gene, CDR1 is LGHDT and CDR2 is YNNKEL (reference sequence). This CDR3 is built from 17 residues.

Sequenced material: blood. The chain is built from TRBV3-1 and TRBJ2-5, with D tentatively TRBD2 (6 bases). The source is a woman aged 50 to 60 with Graves' hyperthyroidism. CDR3 in DNA: TGTGCCAGCAGCCGATCGTTTTCCGGGACTTTTCAAGAGACCCAGTACTTC. Its translation is CASSRSFSGTFQETQYF.